This TCR beta chain comes out of a study of cytomegalovirus exposure and HLA in healthy donors. Method: immunoSEQ multiplex PCR; TCRdb's copy keeps in-frame clones and lacks some. The sample has 200,000 to 250,000 clones, roughly 88% seen once. Study results and limitations: There were a few CMV-associated chains whose specificity for CMV antigens was confirmed in vitro.

V lost 0 bases, J lost 2 bases, and 11 bases lay in between. Germline assignment: CDR1 GTSNPN and CDR2 SVGIG (reference sequence). This CDR3 contains 15 residues. As to this clone: The antigen is undetermined.

This sequence was found in a woman younger than 45 in good health and CMV-seropositive. The chain combines TRBV30 with TRBJ1-5; tentatively, D is TRBD1 (5 bases). Input material: PBMCs. The CDR3 loop reads CAWSVDSGGNQPQHF. DNA of the CDR3: TGTGCCTGGAGTGTTGACAGCGGGGGCAATCAGCCCCAGCATTTT.